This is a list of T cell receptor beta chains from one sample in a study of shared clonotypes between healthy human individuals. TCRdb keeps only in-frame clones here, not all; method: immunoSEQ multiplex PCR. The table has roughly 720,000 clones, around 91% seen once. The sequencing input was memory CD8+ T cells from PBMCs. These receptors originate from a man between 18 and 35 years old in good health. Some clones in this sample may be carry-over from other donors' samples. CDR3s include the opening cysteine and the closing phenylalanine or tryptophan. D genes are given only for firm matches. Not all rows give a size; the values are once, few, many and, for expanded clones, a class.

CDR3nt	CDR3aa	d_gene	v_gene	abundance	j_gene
TGTGCCATCTCTCTCGGAGCCCGAGAGACCCAGTACTTC	CAISLGARETQYF	NA	TRBV10-3	NA	TRBJ2-5
TGTGCCAGCAGCTTAGACAGGGGTTATGAGACCCAGTACTTC	CASSLDRGYETQYF	TRBD1	TRBV7-9	NA	TRBJ2-5
TGTGCCAGCAGTACGACCTGGACAGGGCGCTACGAGCAGTACTTC	CASSTTWTGRYEQYF	TRBD1	TRBV6-1	once	TRBJ2-7
TGTGCCAGCAGTTCGGGACAGGGGTTTTACGAGCAGTACTTC	CASSSGQGFYEQYF	TRBD1	TRBV27	once	TRBJ2-7
TGTGCCAGCAGCTCGGACTCGACTAATGAGCAGTTCTTC	CASSSDSTNEQFF	NA	TRBV7-9	NA	TRBJ2-1
TGTGCCATCCGACAGGGGGCCTACAATGAGCAGTTCTTC	CAIRQGAYNEQFF	TRBD1	TRBV6-1	once	TRBJ2-1
TGCGCCAGCAGCCAAGATCTGACGGATAGAAACAATGAGCAGTTCTTC	CASSQDLTDRNNEQFF	NA	TRBV4-3	NA	TRBJ2-1
TGTGCCAGTAGTATAGATCTGGCAGGGGCGGACAATGAGCAGTTCTTC	CASSIDLAGADNEQFF	NA	TRBV19	NA	TRBJ2-1
TGTGCCAGCAGTCTCCAGAGTACCGGGGAGCTGTTTTTT	CASSLQSTGELFF	NA	TRBV28	NA	TRBJ2-2
TGTGCCAGCAGCCAGGCCCTAGGCTCCTACGAGCAGTACTTC	CASSQALGSYEQYF	NA	TRBV14	NA	TRBJ2-7